This is a list of T cell receptor beta chains from one sample in a study of follicular helper T cells after annual influenza vaccination. The assay was immunoSEQ multiplex PCR, and TCRdb's table has in-frame clones only and misses some. The table lists around 10,000 clones, roughly 80% of them singletons. The sequencing used CXCR5+ CD38- circulating T follicular helper cells from blood, collected on the day of influenza vaccination. The origin of the receptors is an adult who received the influenza vaccine. Both conserved end residues are part of each CDR3. The D gene is left open where the match is weak. Some rows mark clone size as missing; the rest say once, few, many or name a class of expanded clone.

TRBJ1-3	.	.	TRBV14	TGTGCCAGCAGCCAAGCTGGCTCTGGAAACACCATATATTTT	CASSQAGSGNTIYF
TRBJ2-3	.	once	TRBV12-2	TGTGCAAGTCACTACTCTCCGGGGCCCGGGACAGATACGCAGTATTTT	CASHYSPGPGTDTQYF
TRBJ1-6	.	.	TRBV7-8	TGTGCCAGCAGCCATAGGGACCCTAACTATAATTCACCCCTCCACTTT	CASSHRDPNYNSPLHF
TRBJ2-2	TRBD2	.	TRBV6-6	TGTGCCAGCGGGACTAGCGGGGGGCCGCGGACCGGGGAGCTGTTTTTT	CASGTSGGPRTGELFF
TRBJ1-4	TRBD1	.	TRBV4-3	TGCGCCAGCAGCCAAGGGACGCGACAGGGGGCTGAAAAACTGTTTTTT	CASSQGTRQGAEKLFF
TRBJ2-2	.	.	TRBV5-4	TGTGCCAGCAGCCGGGTGGGCTCCGGGGAGCTGTTTTTT	CASSRVGSGELFF
TRBJ1-5	.	.	TRBV19	TGTGCCAGTAAAACCTTCTATAGCAATCAGCCCCAGCATTTT	CASKTFYSNQPQHF
TRBJ2-1	.	.	TRBV6-1	TGTGCCAGCAGTGGGCGGAAGGGGGTGGGGAATGAGCAGTTCTTC	CASSGRKGVGNEQFF
TRBJ2-7	TRBD2	once	TRBV4-1	TGCGCCAGCAGCCACCGGGCTAGCGGGAGTCCAAACGAGCAGTACTTC	CASSHRASGSPNEQYF
TRBJ2-7	.	.	TRBV21-1	TGTGCCAGCAGCAAAGGGATGGCAGGGGGCGCGTACGAGCAGTACTTC	CASSKGMAGGAYEQYF
TRBJ1-4	TRBD1	.	TRBV6-5	TGTGCCAGCAGGAAGGGGCAGGGGGCAAGGGGAAAACTGTTTTTT	CASRKGQGARGKLFF
TRBJ1-1	TRBD1	.	TRBV18	TGTGCCAGCTCACCTGGACAGGACACTGAAGCTTTCTTT	CASSPGQDTEAFF
TRBJ2-6	.	.	TRBV6-6	TGTGCCAGCAGCCCCCAGGGAAGAGGGGCCAACGTCCTGACTTTC	CASSPQGRGANVLTF
TRBJ1-2	TRBD1	few	TRBV19	TGTGCCAGTAGGCTACTACAGGGGTCTAACTATGGCTACACCTTC	CASRLLQGSNYGYTF
TRBJ2-5	.	.	TRBV28	TGTGCCAGCAGTTTGCCAGTCCGGGGTGTGGGGGAGACCCAGTACTTC	CASSLPVRGVGETQYF
TRBJ1-2	.	.	TRBV19	TGTGCCAGTAAACGACGGGAAACCAAGGCAGGGGATGGCTACACCTTC	CASKRRETKAGDGYTF
TRBJ2-1	.	.	TRBV29-1	TGCAGCACAAGCCGGGCTGAGCAGTTCTTC	CSTSRAEQFF